This record covers a single T cell receptor beta chain. This CDR3 has 16 amino acids. V lost 5 bases, J lost 6 bases, and 8 bases stayed unmatched. The data were produced by immunoSEQ multiplex PCR, yet TCRdb's version contains in-frame clones alone and is incomplete. This sample carries 400,000 to 450,000 clones, approximately 90% of them seen once, and the ten largest clones take 10% to 15%. It was during active infection that Seattle patients were enrolled and then longitudinally followed. These data originate in a study of blood T cell repertoires in COVID-19. The wider study: Acute and convalescent COVID-19 specimens originated in the United States, Italy and Spain.

The chain employs TRBV6-7 and TRBJ2-2, with 11 bases fitting TRBD2. TRBV6-7 is flagged as an ORF with uncertain function. Sequenced input: peripheral blood. This sequence originates from a woman between 50 and 59 years old with COVID-19, enrolled during active disease. CDR3 DNA: TGTGCCAGCAGTACGGATAGCGGGGGGGCCTCCGGGGAGCTGTTTTTT. This encodes CASSTDSGGASGELFF.